A selection of T cell receptor beta chains follows, all from one sample in a study of blood T cell repertoires in COVID-19. Sequencing was performed with immunoSEQ multiplex PCR; in TCRdb, only in-frame clones are kept and a portion is missing. The sample holds tens of thousands of clones, 70% to 80% seen once. The sample consisted of peripheral blood. The origin of the receptors is a human donor in a cohort sampled during active COVID-19. Both conserved end residues are part of each CDR3. D genes are given only for firm matches. Clone size is given for some rows only: seen once, a few or many times, or a class if the clone is expanded.

D gene: .; clone size: .; J gene: TRBJ1-1; V gene: TRBV5-1; CDR3 DNA: TGCGCCAGCAGGAGGAACACTGAAGCTTTCTTT; CDR3 protein: CASRRNTEAFF
D gene: .; clone size: .; J gene: TRBJ2-7; V gene: TRBV2; CDR3 DNA: TGTGCCAGCAGTGAAGCGATGGGGGGTTGGCTGTACTTC; CDR3 protein: CASSEAMGGWLYF
D gene: TRBD2; clone size: .; J gene: TRBJ2-2; V gene: TRBV20-1; CDR3 DNA: TGCAGTGCTAGTCGTTTAGCGGGAGGGTTGAACACCGGGGAGCTGTTTTTT; CDR3 protein: CSASRLAGGLNTGELFF
D gene: .; clone size: .; J gene: TRBJ1-6; V gene: TRBV18; CDR3 DNA: TGTGCCAGCTCACCACCGGGGGGAAATTCACCCCTCCACTTT; CDR3 protein: CASSPPGGNSPLHF
D gene: TRBD1; clone size: .; J gene: TRBJ2-3; V gene: TRBV5-1; CDR3 DNA: TGCGCCAGCCGAACAGGGGTCACAGATACGCAGTATTTT; CDR3 protein: CASRTGVTDTQYF
D gene: TRBD2; clone size: .; J gene: TRBJ2-1; V gene: TRBV19; CDR3 DNA: TGTGCCAGTAGTATGGCCCTCCGACTAGCGGAGACCTACAATGAGCAGTTCTTC; CDR3 protein: CASSMALRLAETYNEQFF
D gene: TRBD2; clone size: .; J gene: TRBJ2-5; V gene: TRBV19; CDR3 DNA: TGTGCCAGTGCCCTGGCGAGCGGGAAGGTAGATGAGACCCAGTACTTC; CDR3 protein: CASALASGKVDETQYF
D gene: TRBD2; clone size: .; J gene: TRBJ2-2; V gene: TRBV7-9; CDR3 DNA: TGTGCCAGCACCTGGGGAGCGGGAGAGGGGAACACCGGGGAGCTGTTTTTT; CDR3 protein: CASTWGAGEGNTGELFF
D gene: .; clone size: .; J gene: TRBJ2-3; V gene: TRBV21-1; CDR3 DNA: TGTGCCAGCAACCGAGGACTAGCGGGAGATGTCGGTAACACAGATACGCAGTATTTT; CDR3 protein: CASNRGLAGDVGNTDTQYF
D gene: .; clone size: .; J gene: TRBJ1-4; V gene: TRBV7-9; CDR3 DNA: TGTGCCAGCAGCCCTGGGGGGGGCGGATATAATGAAAAACTGTTTTTT; CDR3 protein: CASSPGGGGYNEKLFF
D gene: .; clone size: .; J gene: TRBJ1-3; V gene: TRBV27; CDR3 DNA: TGTGCCAGCAGCTTCCAGGGTGCTGGAAACACCATATATTTT; CDR3 protein: CASSFQGAGNTIYF
D gene: .; clone size: .; J gene: TRBJ2-6; V gene: TRBV4-3; CDR3 DNA: TGCGCCAGCAGCCAAGCGGCGGGGCGGGGGGCCAACGTCCTGACTTTC; CDR3 protein: CASSQAAGRGANVLTF
D gene: .; clone size: few; J gene: TRBJ1-3; V gene: TRBV11-3; CDR3 DNA: TGTGCCAGCAGGCCGAACAGGGTTGGAAACACCATATATTTT; CDR3 protein: CASRPNRVGNTIYF
D gene: .; clone size: .; J gene: TRBJ1-5; V gene: TRBV7-8; CDR3 DNA: TGTGCCAGCAGCTTAGAAGAGCGGACGTTGGATCAGCCCCAGCATTTT; CDR3 protein: CASSLEERTLDQPQHF
D gene: TRBD2; clone size: .; J gene: TRBJ2-2; V gene: TRBV9; CDR3 DNA: TGTGCCAGCAGCGTACTATCTAGCGGGGGGGCGAACACCGGGGAGCTGTTTTTT; CDR3 protein: CASSVLSSGGANTGELFF
D gene: .; clone size: few; J gene: TRBJ1-2; V gene: TRBV28; CDR3 DNA: TGTGCCAGCAATGTTGGTTTAGATGGCTACACCTTC; CDR3 protein: CASNVGLDGYTF
D gene: .; clone size: .; J gene: TRBJ1-2; V gene: TRBV5-1; CDR3 DNA: TGCGCCAGCAGCTTGGTGGCCCCTAACTATGGCTACACCTTC; CDR3 protein: CASSLVAPNYGYTF
D gene: .; clone size: once; J gene: TRBJ1-5; V gene: TRBV28; CDR3 DNA: TGTGCCAGCAGGACAGGCTCCCTCAATAAGCATTTT; CDR3 protein: CASRTGSLNKHF
D gene: TRBD2; clone size: .; J gene: TRBJ2-1; V gene: TRBV7-8; CDR3 DNA: TGTGCCAGCAGCTCGACTAGCGGGGAGCAGTTCTTC; CDR3 protein: CASSSTSGEQFF
D gene: .; clone size: .; J gene: TRBJ2-5; V gene: TRBV5-4; CDR3 DNA: TGTGCCAGCAGCGCGGGCCGGCAAGAGACCCAGTACTTC; CDR3 protein: CASSAGRQETQYF
D gene: TRBD1; clone size: once; J gene: TRBJ1-2; V gene: TRBV10-3; CDR3 DNA: TGTGCCATCGCAGAGGCAGGGGGCGACTATGGCTACACCTTC; CDR3 protein: CAIAEAGGDYGYTF
D gene: .; clone size: .; J gene: TRBJ2-5; V gene: TRBV7-2; CDR3 DNA: TGTGCCAGCGGACTTGGGGTCGGGGGAGAGACCCAGTACTTC; CDR3 protein: CASGLGVGGETQYF
D gene: TRBD1; clone size: .; J gene: TRBJ2-3; V gene: TRBV24-1; CDR3 DNA: TGTGCCACCAGCAGGACAGGGATGAGCACAGATACGCAGTATTTT; CDR3 protein: CATSRTGMSTDTQYF
D gene: TRBD1; clone size: .; J gene: TRBJ2-7; V gene: TRBV6-5; CDR3 DNA: TGTGCCAGCAGTAGACAGGGTTCTAAGAAGCAGTACTTC; CDR3 protein: CASSRQGSKKQYF
D gene: TRBD1; clone size: .; J gene: TRBJ2-5; V gene: TRBV7-6; CDR3 DNA: TGTGCCAGCAGCTTAGCCGGACAGGGGGCGACCCAGTACTTC; CDR3 protein: CASSLAGQGATQYF
D gene: TRBD1; clone size: once; J gene: TRBJ2-5; V gene: TRBV11-3; CDR3 DNA: TGTGCCAGCAGACCCGGACAGGGGAAACAAGAGACCCAGTACTTC; CDR3 protein: CASRPGQGKQETQYF
D gene: TRBD1; clone size: .; J gene: TRBJ2-5; V gene: TRBV7-6; CDR3 DNA: TGTGCCAGCAGCTTTGGACAGGCAAAAGAGACCCAGTACTTC; CDR3 protein: CASSFGQAKETQYF
D gene: .; clone size: .; J gene: TRBJ1-3; V gene: TRBV9; CDR3 DNA: TGTGCCAGCACCAGACATGCGAACTCTGGAAACACCATATATTTT; CDR3 protein: CASTRHANSGNTIYF
D gene: .; clone size: .; J gene: TRBJ1-5; V gene: TRBV2; CDR3 DNA: TGTGCCAGCAGTGCAACAGGGTTTGGCAATCAGCCCCAGCATTTT; CDR3 protein: CASSATGFGNQPQHF
D gene: TRBD1; clone size: .; J gene: TRBJ2-7; V gene: TRBV2; CDR3 DNA: TGTGCCAGCACCCGACAGGGATCCTCCTACGAGCAGTACTTC; CDR3 protein: CASTRQGSSYEQYF
D gene: TRBD1; clone size: .; J gene: TRBJ2-1; V gene: TRBV29-1; CDR3 DNA: TGCAGCGTTGTATATACAGGGGGCCGGAATGAGCAGTTCTTC; CDR3 protein: CSVVYTGGRNEQFF
D gene: .; clone size: .; J gene: TRBJ1-6; V gene: TRBV29-1; CDR3 DNA: TGCAGCGTAAAGACAGAGCCAAATTCACCCCTCCACTTT; CDR3 protein: CSVKTEPNSPLHF
D gene: TRBD2; clone size: .; J gene: TRBJ2-3; V gene: TRBV4-1; CDR3 DNA: TGCGCCAGCAGCCAATTTATTCAGACTAGCGGCACAGATACGCAGTATTTT; CDR3 protein: CASSQFIQTSGTDTQYF
D gene: TRBD2; clone size: .; J gene: TRBJ2-1; V gene: TRBV4-1; CDR3 DNA: TGCGCCAGCAGCCGGGGGACTAGCGGGAGTAGGGATGAGCAGTTCTTC; CDR3 protein: CASSRGTSGSRDEQFF
D gene: .; clone size: .; J gene: TRBJ1-1; V gene: TRBV7-6; CDR3 DNA: TGTGCCAGCAGCTTAGGGGCTCAGACCACTGAAGCTTTCTTT; CDR3 protein: CASSLGAQTTEAFF